The 2 T cell receptor beta chains listed next were all sequenced from one sample in a study of T-cell memory formation after mild COVID-19. Using its own MiXCR run on the 5' RACE reads, TCRdb lists one record per CDR3 protein. Counted here are 350,000 to 500,000 distinct CDR3 sequences, under 25% occurring once; the ten biggest clones make up roughly 14%. Sequenced: PBMCs or a T cell subset sorted from them (not recorded which). The receptors here all came from an adult woman who had mild COVID-19 (a few samples of this study predate the infection). Cell type and time point are not known.

The chain links TRBV29-1 to TRBJ1-1; no definite D call. The CDR3 length is 14 residues. The V and J ends lost 3 bases and 1 base respectively, with 12 bases between them. Germline V CDR1 and CDR2: SQVTM, ANQGSEA. The CDR3 sequence is CSVDPGERNTEAFF. In DNA, the CDR3 is TGCAGCGTTGACCCGGGTGAGAGGAACACTGAAGCTTTCTTT.

This chain uses TRBV28 with TRBJ2-7; 11 nucleotides align to TRBD1. Trimming at V came to 4 bases and at J to 3 bases, leaving 8 bases not matched to a gene. Germline values: CDR1 MDHEN, CDR2 SYDVKM. The CDR3 covers 16 residues. This chain's CDR3 is CASSSSGTGGRYEQYF. CDR3 DNA: TGTGCCAGCAGTTCCTCCGGGACAGGGGGACGCTACGAGCAGTACTTC.